This TCR beta chain was retrieved from a study of multiple sclerosis patients with progressive multifocal leukoencephalopathy. Background on the study: The control group, sampled over time, had multiple sclerosis, received natalizumab and did not develop PML.

In regard to this clone: No antigen is known for it.

CDR1 and CDR2 from the germline V gene are SGHNT and YYREEE (reference sequence). V gave up 5 bases and J gave up 2 bases, with 16 bases separating them. The CDR3 contains 15 residues. The assay was run at survey level. The table came from immunoSEQ multiplex PCR; TCRdb's copy has only in-frame clones and leaves some out. In the table there are 25,000 to 35,000 clones, around nine tenths of which are singletons. Study-level findings and limits: PML-onset expanded TRB clones were detectable before and during natalizumab therapy.

As to time point: before natalizumab initiation. This chain uses TRBV5-4 with TRBJ2-5; the D call may be TRBD1 or TRBD2 (5 bases each). The source of this sequence is a human donor with multiple sclerosis. Sequences were obtained from PBMCs. The CDR3 protein is CASSRDGVPQETQYF. The CDR3 nucleotides are TGTGCCAGCAGTCGGGACGGTGTCCCTCAAGAGACCCAGTACTTC.